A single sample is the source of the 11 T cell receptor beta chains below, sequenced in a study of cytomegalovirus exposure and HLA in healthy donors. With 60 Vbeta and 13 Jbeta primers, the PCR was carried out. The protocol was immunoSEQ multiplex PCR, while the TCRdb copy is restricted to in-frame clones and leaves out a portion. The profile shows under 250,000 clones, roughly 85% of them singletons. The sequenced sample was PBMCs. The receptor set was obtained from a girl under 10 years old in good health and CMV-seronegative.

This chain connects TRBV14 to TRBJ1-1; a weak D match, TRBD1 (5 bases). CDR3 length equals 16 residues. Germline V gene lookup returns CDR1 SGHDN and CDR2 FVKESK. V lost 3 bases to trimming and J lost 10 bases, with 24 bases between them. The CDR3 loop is CASSHRQGMRNLVAFF. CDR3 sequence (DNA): TGTGCCAGCAGCCACCGTCAGGGCATGCGGAATCTGGTAGCTTTCTTT.

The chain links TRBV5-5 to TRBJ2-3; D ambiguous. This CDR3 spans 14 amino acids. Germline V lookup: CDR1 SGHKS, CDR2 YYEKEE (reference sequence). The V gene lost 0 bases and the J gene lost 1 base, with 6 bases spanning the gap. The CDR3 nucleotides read TGTGCCAGCAGCTTGGACAGCCGCACAGATACGCAGTATTTT. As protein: CASSLDSRTDTQYF.

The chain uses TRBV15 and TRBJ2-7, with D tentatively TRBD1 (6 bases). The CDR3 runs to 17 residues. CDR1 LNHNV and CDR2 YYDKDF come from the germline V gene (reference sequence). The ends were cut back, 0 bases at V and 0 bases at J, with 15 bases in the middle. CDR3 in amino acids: CATSRDPLIQGSYEQYF. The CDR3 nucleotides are TGTGCCACCAGCAGAGATCCTCTTATACAGGGCTCCTACGAGCAGTACTTC.

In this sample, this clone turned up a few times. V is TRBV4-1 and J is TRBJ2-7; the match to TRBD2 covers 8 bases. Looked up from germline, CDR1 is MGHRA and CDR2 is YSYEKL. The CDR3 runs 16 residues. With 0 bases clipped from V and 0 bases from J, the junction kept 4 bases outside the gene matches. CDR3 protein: CASSQDEGTSSYEQYF. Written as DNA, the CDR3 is TGCGCCAGCAGCCAAGATGAGGGGACTAGCTCCTACGAGCAGTACTTC.

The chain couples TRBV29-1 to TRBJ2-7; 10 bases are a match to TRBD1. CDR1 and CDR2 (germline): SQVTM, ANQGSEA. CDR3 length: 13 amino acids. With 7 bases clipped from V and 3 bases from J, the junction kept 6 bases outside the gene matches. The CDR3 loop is CSARQGAGYEQYF. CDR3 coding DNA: TGCAGCGCCAGACAGGGGGCCGGCTACGAGCAGTACTTC.

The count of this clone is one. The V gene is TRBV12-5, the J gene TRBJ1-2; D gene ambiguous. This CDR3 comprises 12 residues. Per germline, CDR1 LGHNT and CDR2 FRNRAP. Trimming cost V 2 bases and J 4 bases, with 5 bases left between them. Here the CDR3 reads CASGLSGYGYTF. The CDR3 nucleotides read TGTGCTAGTGGTTTGTCAGGCTATGGCTACACCTTC.

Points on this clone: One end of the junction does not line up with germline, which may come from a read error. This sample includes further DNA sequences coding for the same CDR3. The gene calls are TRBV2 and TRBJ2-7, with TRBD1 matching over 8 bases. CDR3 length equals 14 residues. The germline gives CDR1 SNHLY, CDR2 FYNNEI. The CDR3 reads CATSGQDRGYEQYF. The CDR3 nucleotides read TGCGCCACCTCGGGACAGGATAGGGGCTACGAGCAGTACTTC.

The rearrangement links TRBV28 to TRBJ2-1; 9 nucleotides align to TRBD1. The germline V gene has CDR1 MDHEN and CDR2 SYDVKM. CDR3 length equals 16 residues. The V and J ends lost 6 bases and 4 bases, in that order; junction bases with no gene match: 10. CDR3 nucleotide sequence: TGTGCCAGCAGCCGCGACAGGGGGGCGCTTTACAATGAGCAGTTCTTC. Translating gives CASSRDRGALYNEQFF. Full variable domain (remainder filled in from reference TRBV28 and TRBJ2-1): DVKVTQSSRYLVKRTGEKVFLECVQDMDHENMFWYRQDPGLGLRLIYFSYDVKMKEKGDIPEGYSVSREKKERFSLILESASTNQTSMYLCASSRDRGALYNEQFFGPGTRLTVL.

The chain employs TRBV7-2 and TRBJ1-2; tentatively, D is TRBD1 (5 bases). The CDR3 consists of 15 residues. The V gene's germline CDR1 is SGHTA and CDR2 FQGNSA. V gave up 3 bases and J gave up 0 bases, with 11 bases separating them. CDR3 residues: CASSLLDSANYGYTF. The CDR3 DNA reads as TGTGCCAGCAGCTTGTTAGACAGTGCTAACTATGGCTACACCTTC.

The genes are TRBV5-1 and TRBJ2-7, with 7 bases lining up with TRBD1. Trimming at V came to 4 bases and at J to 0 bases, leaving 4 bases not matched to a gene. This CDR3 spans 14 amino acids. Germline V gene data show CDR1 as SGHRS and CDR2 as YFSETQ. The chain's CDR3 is CASSRWTGSYEQYF. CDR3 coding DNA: TGCGCCAGCAGCCGCTGGACAGGCTCCTACGAGCAGTACTTC.

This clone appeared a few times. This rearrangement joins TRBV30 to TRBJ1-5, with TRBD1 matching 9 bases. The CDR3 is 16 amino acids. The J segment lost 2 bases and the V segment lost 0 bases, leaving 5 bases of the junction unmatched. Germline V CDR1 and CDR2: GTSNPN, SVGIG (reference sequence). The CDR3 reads CAWSVRTGVGNQPQHF. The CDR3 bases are TGTGCCTGGAGTGTTCGGACAGGGGTTGGCAATCAGCCCCAGCATTTT.